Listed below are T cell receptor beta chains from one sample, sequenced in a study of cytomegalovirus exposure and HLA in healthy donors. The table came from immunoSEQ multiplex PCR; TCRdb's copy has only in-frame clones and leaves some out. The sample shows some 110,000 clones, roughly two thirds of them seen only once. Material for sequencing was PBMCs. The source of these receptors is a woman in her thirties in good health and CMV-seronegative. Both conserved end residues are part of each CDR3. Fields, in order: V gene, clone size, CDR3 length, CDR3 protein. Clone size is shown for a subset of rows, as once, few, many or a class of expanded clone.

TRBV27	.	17	CASSWGLAGGPGNEQFF
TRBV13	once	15	CASSLGGSGSYEQFF
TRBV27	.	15	CASSQRHRANYGYTF
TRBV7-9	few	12	CSSSQGTLEAFF
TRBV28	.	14	CASSLSTRHYEQYF
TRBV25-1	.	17	CASSESRTDRVSYEQYF
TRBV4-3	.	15	CASSQSEGSNYGYTF
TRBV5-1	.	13	CASSFGGDGTQYF
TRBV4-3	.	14	CASSQQEQGYEQYF
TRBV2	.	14	CASSLGQMNTEAFF
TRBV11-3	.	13	CASSSGLSGILTF
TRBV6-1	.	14	CASNVPGMNTEAFF
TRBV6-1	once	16	CASSEGQGAGNQPQHF
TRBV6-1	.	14	CASSEGTGPYEQYF
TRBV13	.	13	CASSWADTDTQYF
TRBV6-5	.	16	CASSSSSGTGDTEAFF
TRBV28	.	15	CASSFSWQDNQPQHF
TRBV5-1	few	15	CASSTAGGGLNEQFF
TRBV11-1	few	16	CASSLIAGASTDTQYF
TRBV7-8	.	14	CASSLAGTGDEQYF
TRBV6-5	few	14	CASSYGPRGYEQYF
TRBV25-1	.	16	CASSDFGQGVTGELFF
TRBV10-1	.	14	CASSRRGGAGEQYF
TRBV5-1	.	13	CASSREVNTEAFF
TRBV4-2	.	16	CASSQDFALDNSPLHF
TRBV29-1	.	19	CSSARSWGAGLAGNNEQFF
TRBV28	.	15	CASSLRGQGLYGYTF
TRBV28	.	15	CASRRQGSGSYEQYF